This passage covers 17 T cell receptor beta chains from one sample sequenced in a study of response to subunit inactivated influenza vaccine. TCRdb ran MiXCR on the RT-PCR reads and lists one entry per CDR3 protein. Of about 520,000 distinct CDR3 sequences in the sample, 25% were seen once. The specimen comprised CD4+ T cells sorted from PBMCs, sampled about 5 days after vaccination. The receptors derive from a man aged 50-60 years who received an inactivated influenza vaccine.

The chain employs TRBV5-1 and TRBJ2-1; D call uncertain. CDR1 SGHRS and CDR2 YFSETQ come from the germline V gene. The CDR3 is 13 residues long. The V end was cut by 6 bases, the J end by 5 bases, with 12 bases between. The CDR3 coding sequence is TGCGCCAGCACCAATGGGGTTAACAATGAGCAGTTCTTC. Translating gives CASTNGVNNEQFF.

This clonotype was observed many times. The chain combines TRBV7-9 with TRBJ1-2; D ambiguous. Trimming shortened V by 3 bases and J by 8 bases, and 13 bases separated the two germline ends. The CDR3 runs 13 residues. The germline CDR1 and CDR2 sequences are SEHNR and FQNEAQ (reference sequence). The CDR3 reads CASSFRRLGGYTF. The CDR3 bases are TGTGCCAGCAGCTTTAGGCGCCTGGGGGGCTACACCTTC.

This clonotype was detected only a few times. The genes are TRBV12-3 or TRBV12-4 and TRBJ2-1, with a possible D match to TRBD2 (6 bases). Trimming pared 5 bases from V and 0 bases from J, leaving 23 bases between. The CDR3 consists of 19 residues. CDR3 bases: TGTGCCAGCAGTCCACGGGGAATTTCGGAGGGTGGCTCCTACAATGAGCAGTTCTTC. It yields the protein CASSPRGISEGGSYNEQFF.

V gene TRBV7-2 combines with J gene TRBJ2-5, with 12 bases matching TRBD2. V shed 1 base and J 7 bases; nucleotides not matched to a gene: 4. The CDR3 is 15 residues long. Germline V gene sequence: CDR1 SGHTA, CDR2 FQGNSA. Here the CDR3 DNA reads TGTGCCAGCAGCTTAGGGACTAGCGGGACGACGACCCAGTACTTC. Its translation: CASSLGTSGTTTQYF.

This clonotype was seen a few times. This sequence joins TRBV29-1 and TRBJ2-7, with 14 bases that match TRBD2. The CDR3 length is 12 residues. Trimming took 6 bases from V and 8 from J; bases not matched to a gene: 3. Germline V CDR1 and CDR2: SQVTM, ANQGSEA. This chain's CDR3 is CSVGTSGRKQYF. CDR3 nucleotides: TGCAGCGTGGGGACTAGCGGGAGAAAGCAGTACTTC.

This clonotype was detected a few times. The chain joins TRBV3-1 to TRBJ2-1; D uncertain. V lost 3 bases and J 0 bases, leaving 9 bases between the germline ends. Germline assignment: CDR1 LGHDT and CDR2 YNNKEL (reference sequence). The CDR3 spans 15 residues. CDR3 protein: CASSQEHRSYNEQFF. In nucleotides, the CDR3 is TGTGCCAGCAGCCAGGAACACCGCTCCTACAATGAGCAGTTCTTC.

This chain joins TRBV7-3 and TRBJ2-1, with D uncertain. Per the germline V gene, CDR1 is SGHTA and CDR2 is FQGTGA. The CDR3 loop spans 13 amino acids. Between the trimmed V and J ends, which lost 2 bases and 5 bases, there was a span of 7 bases. The CDR3 DNA follows: TGTGCCAGCAGCTTATCAGAGGACAATGAGCAGTTCTTC. Its translation is CASSLSEDNEQFF.

In this sample, this clonotype turned up many times. The chain is built from TRBV10-3 and TRBJ2-5, with D perhaps matching TRBD2 (7 bases). Trimming cost V 2 bases and J 2 bases, with 15 bases left between them. The CDR3 is 16 residues long. Germline V lookup: CDR1 ENHRY, CDR2 SYGVKD. CDR3: CAISEGEAGQQETQYF. The DNA of the CDR3 is TGTGCCATCAGTGAGGGGGAAGCGGGACAACAAGAGACCCAGTACTTC.

V is TRBV25-1 and J is TRBJ2-1; D is perhaps TRBD2 (5 bases). This CDR3 has 16 residues. Trimming stripped 0 bases from V and 1 base from J, with 10 bases between. Germline CDR1 reads MGHDK; CDR2 reads SYGVNS. The CDR3 here is CASSEYSSGSYNEQFF. DNA of the CDR3: TGTGCCAGCAGTGAATATAGCAGCGGATCCTACAATGAGCAGTTCTTC.

This clonotype was found a few times. The chain links TRBV7-2 to TRBJ1-2; D may be TRBD1 (6 bases). Germline-derived CDR1 and CDR2 are SGHTA and FQGNSA. The CDR3 sequence is 11 residues long. Trimming pared 4 bases from V and 12 bases from J, leaving 12 bases between. This chain's CDR3 is CASSSGHRNTF. CDR3 sequence (DNA): TGTGCCAGCAGCTCGGGACATCGGAACACCTTC.

There are a few counts of this clonotype. The CDR3 sequence: CSASDRAPYEQYF. As DNA, the CDR3 is TGCAGTGCTAGCGACAGGGCCCCCTACGAGCAGTACTTC. V is TRBV20-1 and J is TRBJ2-7; 7 bases agree with TRBD1. V trimming: 3 bases; J trimming: 2 bases; junction bases outside the gene matches: 4. The V gene's germline CDR1 is DFQATT and CDR2 SNEGSKA (reference sequence). This CDR3 spans 13 amino acids.

The J gene is TRBJ2-1, the V gene TRBV20-1; D perhaps matches TRBD2 (6 bases). The germline V and J ends were trimmed by 0 bases and 0 bases, with 12 bases remaining between them. Germline-derived CDR1 and CDR2 are DFQATT and SNEGSKA (reference sequence). CDR3 length: 16 amino acids. Here the CDR3 reads CSARDNGGSSYNEQFF. CDR3 DNA: TGCAGTGCTAGAGATAACGGGGGAAGCTCCTACAATGAGCAGTTCTTC.

This clonotype was recorded only once. The V call is TRBV15, the J call TRBJ2-5; 13 bases match TRBD2. Trimming took 1 base from V and 2 from J; bases not matched to a gene: 7. CDR1 is LNHNV and CDR2 is YYDKDF in the germline V gene (reference sequence). CDR3 length: 18 amino acids. The CDR3 coding sequence is TGTGCCACCAGCAGAGGGAGGACTAGCGGGGGACTTCAAGAGACCCAGTACTTC. Translation: CATSRGRTSGGLQETQYF.

This clonotype came up a few times. The gene calls are TRBV4-1 and TRBJ2-2; 10 positions agree with TRBD2. CDR3 length: 17 amino acids. Germline V gene sequence: CDR1 MGHRA, CDR2 YSYEKL. V lost 0 bases, J lost 4 bases, and 5 bases stayed unmatched. The CDR3 DNA reads TGCGCCAGCAGCCAAGATGGACTAGCGGCCTTCACCGGGGAGCTGTTTTTT. Encoded protein: CASSQDGLAAFTGELFF.

Only a few counts were recorded for this clonotype. V and J are TRBV5-1 and TRBJ2-3; D unclear. The CDR3 is 13 residues long. Looked up from germline, CDR1 is SGHRS and CDR2 is YFSETQ. V lost 4 bases and J 4 bases, leaving 10 bases between the germline ends. DNA for the CDR3: TGCGCCAGCAGCCCCTCGGCGCCAGATACGCAGTATTTT. This gives the protein CASSPSAPDTQYF.

With regard to this clonotype: One junction end does not reproduce the germline sequence, and a read error may be involved. DNA for the CDR3: TGCTGTGCTAGAGATGGGGGCACCCTTTCCATGAACACTGAAGCTTTCTTT. Amino acid sequence: CCARDGGTLSMNTEAFF. The rearrangement links TRBV20-1 to TRBJ1-1; D perhaps matches TRBD1 (6 bases). The CDR3 contains 17 residues. CDR1 is DFQATT and CDR2 is SNEGSKA in the germline V gene (reference sequence).

This rearrangement joins TRBV12-3 or TRBV12-4 to TRBJ2-2; a weak D match, TRBD2 (6 bases). Trimming removed 6 bases from V and 4 bases from J, with 15 bases in between. The CDR3 runs to 15 residues. The CDR3 nucleotides are TGTGCCAGCAGCCCGGGACTTTCCATCACCGGGGAGCTGTTTTTT. Translated, it gives CASSPGLSITGELFF.